This TCR beta chain is drawn from a study of blood T cell repertoires in COVID-19. The wider study: The cDNA or gDNA used as material had been derived from T cells, B-cell-depleted T cells, or PBMCs.

Study processing details: Reference gene primer amplification in the assay estimated nucleated cell counts. Libraries were prepared by immunoSEQ multiplex PCR; TCRdb keeps only in-frame clonotypes and omits some of them. V and J calls and clone size follow that table, whereas D and trimming were derived from the DNA. The sample contains over 110,000 clones, approximately 84% of which appear only once. V was clipped by 6 bases and J by 9 bases; unmatched bases: 9. Germline V CDR1 and CDR2: MDHEN, SYDVKM. The CDR3 is made up of 15 amino acids. This chain joins TRBV28 and TRBJ2-1; TRBD2 aligns across 12 bases. The TCR comes from a man over 45 in a cohort exposed to, infected with or recovered from COVID-19 (not recorded which). Sequencing was done on a sample of PBMCs or T cells enriched from blood (not recorded which). DNA for the CDR3: TGTGCCAGCAGCCTCGGACTAGCGGGAAAGGGTGAGCAGTTCTTC. Its translation: CASSLGLAGKGEQFF.